The entry that follows covers one T cell receptor beta chain sequence. Germline V gene sequence: CDR1 LGHNA, CDR2 YNFKEQ. The V and J ends lost 4 bases and 9 bases, in that order; junction bases with no gene match: 14. The CDR3 loop spans 16 amino acids. These data originate in a study of blood T cell repertoires in COVID-19. Study-level information: The cDNA or gDNA used as material had been derived from T cells, B-cell-depleted T cells, or PBMCs.

The participants were between about 18 and 95 years old and came from roughly 25 US areas. Clinical history reported by participants formed the basis on which cohorts were assigned. What the recovered Cohort 3 donors had was two negative PCRs, clearance, or symptom resolution. Data came from immunoSEQ multiplex PCR; TCRdb stores just in-frame clones and leaves some out. The sample carries hundreds of thousands of clones, roughly nine tenths recorded once. Sequencing used PBMCs or T cells enriched from blood (not recorded which). This TCR was sampled from a man aged 18 to 30 who had recovered from COVID-19. The chain uses TRBV4-2 and TRBJ2-1; 8 positions agree with TRBD2. The CDR3 loop reads CASSPPDRGGSVEQFF. CDR3 in DNA: TGTGCCAGCAGCCCACCCGATCGGGGGGGGTCGGTTGAGCAGTTCTTC.